The source of this T cell receptor beta chain is a study of blood T cell repertoires in COVID-19. Germline V gene lookup returns CDR1 KGHDR and CDR2 SFDVKD. The CDR3 contains 16 residues. Between the trimmed V and J ends, which lost 4 bases and 7 bases, there was a span of 19 bases. Repertoires were generated with immunoSEQ multiplex PCR, while TCRdb's copy carries only in-frame clones and drops some. Of more than 350,000 clones in the sample, about 87% were seen once. This clone was recorded only once. This clonotype originated in a woman younger than 45 with COVID-19, enrolled during active disease. Sequencing was carried out using peripheral blood. The chain is built from TRBV24-1 and TRBJ1-3; D might be TRBD1 (5 bases). CDR3 in amino acids: CATSENGTPSWNTIYF. In DNA, the CDR3 is TGTGCCACCAGTGAAAACGGGACTCCCTCCTGGAACACCATATATTTT.